This T cell receptor (beta chain) was recorded in a study of blood T cell repertoires in COVID-19. Background on the study: The study drew acute and convalescent COVID-19 samples from the United States, Italy and Spain. T cells, B-cell-depleted T cells, or PBMCs supplied cDNA or gDNA.

TCRdb's copy holds only in-frame clones and misses some; the assay was immunoSEQ multiplex PCR. The top ten clones hold about 10% of a sample with roughly 280,000 clones, approximately 89% of them seen once. Germline V gene sequence: CDR1 MNHNS, CDR2 SASEGT. This CDR3 is built from 13 residues. Between the trimmed V and J ends, which lost 3 bases and 4 bases, there was a span of 9 bases. Sequencing was performed on peripheral blood. The clonotype comes from a man between 35 and 55 years old with active or convalescent COVID-19. This sequence joins TRBV6-1 and TRBJ1-1; D perhaps matches TRBD1 (5 bases). As DNA, the CDR3 is TGTGCCAGCAGTGATCTGGGGCTCACTGAAGCTTTCTTT. This gives the protein CASSDLGLTEAFF.